One sample yielded the 17 T cell receptor beta chains listed below, sequenced in a study of T cell responses to AZD1222 COVID-19 vaccine. Sequencing used immunoSEQ multiplex PCR; TCRdb keeps in-frame clones, though not all of them. The sample has over 95,000 clones; 85% to 90% are singletons. The sample in question was peripheral blood, obtained 28 days after the second AZD1222 dose. These receptors were obtained from an adult who received the AZD1222 COVID-19 vaccine.

CDR3 loop: CASSRLAEFTTDTQYF. In DNA form, the CDR3 reads TGCGCCAGCAGCCGGTTAGCGGAGTTTACCACAGATACGCAGTATTTT. This chain connects TRBV5-1 to TRBJ2-3, with D maybe TRBD2 (6 bases). CDR1 SGHRS and CDR2 YFSETQ come from the germline V gene. This CDR3 spans 16 amino acids. The V and J ends lost 4 bases and 2 bases respectively, with 17 bases between them.

The rearrangement joins TRBV6-5 to TRBJ1-6, with D uncertain. CDR1 and CDR2 from the germline V gene are MNHEY and SVGAGI. V lost 6 bases and J lost 8, with 17 bases in between. There are 15 residues in the CDR3. The CDR3 sequence is CASSSPTEGHSPLHF. CDR3 coding DNA: TGTGCCAGCAGCTCCCCCACGGAGGGTCATTCACCCCTCCACTTT.

This chain uses TRBV28 with TRBJ1-2; D may be TRBD1 (5 bases). There are 13 residues in the CDR3. Trimming pared 8 bases from V and 1 base from J, leaving 11 bases between. The germline gives CDR1 MDHEN, CDR2 SYDVKM. The CDR3 bases are TGTGCCAGCGATGGGGCATTTAACTATGGCTACACCTTC. Amino acid sequence: CASDGAFNYGYTF.

The genes are TRBV3-1 (or the pseudogene TRBV3-2) and TRBJ2-1; TRBD1 matches at 7 bases. The CDR3 extends over 15 amino acids. The germline V gene has CDR1 LGHDT and CDR2 YNNKEL (reference sequence). V was pared by 2 bases and J by 4 bases, with 5 bases of the junction left unmatched. The DNA for the CDR3 is TGTGCCAGCAGCCAAAGTCGACAGGGATACAATGAGCAGTTCTTC. Its translation: CASSQSRQGYNEQFF.

The CDR3 region has the DNA TGTGCCTGGAGTACCACAGGGGGTGAGGAGCAGTACTTC. Residues: CAWSTTGGEEQYF. This chain uses TRBV30 with TRBJ2-7, with TRBD1 matching over 8 bases. Germline values: CDR1 GTSNPN, CDR2 SVGIG (reference sequence). The CDR3 spans 13 residues. V gave up 2 bases and J gave up 7 bases; unmatched junction bases: 7.

This clone has only one observation. The gene calls are TRBV10-3 and TRBJ1-1; no firm D call. The CDR3 consists of 15 residues. Trimming left V 4 bases short and J 1 base short, with 13 bases between. Per germline, CDR1 ENHRY and CDR2 SYGVKD. The CDR3 sequence: CAISVGAAGNTEAFF. CDR3 bases: TGTGCCATCAGTGTAGGTGCAGCGGGGAACACTGAAGCTTTCTTT.

J is TRBJ2-5 and V is TRBV2; 8 positions agree with TRBD1. Germline trimming cut 6 bases from V and 4 bases from J; bases unmatched to any gene: 10. CDR1 is SNHLY, CDR2 FYNNEI, per germline. CDR3 length equals 15 residues. The CDR3 loop is CASRRWTGSTETQYF. CDR3 DNA: TGTGCCAGCAGGAGGTGGACAGGGTCGACAGAGACCCAGTACTTC.

J is TRBJ2-7 and V is TRBV5-1, with 8 bases that match TRBD2. Germline CDR1 is SGHRS and CDR2 is YFSETQ. Trimming cost V 2 bases and J 3 bases; bases outside gene matches: 4. This CDR3 is built from 14 residues. CDR3 sequence: CASSLSGSGYEQYF. CDR3 in DNA: TGCGCCAGCAGCTTAAGCGGGAGTGGCTACGAGCAGTACTTC.

This clone came up a few times. The chain couples TRBV28 to TRBJ1-2; TRBD1 aligns across 10 bases. CDR3 length equals 12 residues. V shed 7 bases and J 7 bases; nucleotides not matched to a gene: 3. The V gene's germline CDR1 is MDHEN and CDR2 SYDVKM. Here the CDR3 reads CASNDRGPGYTF. The CDR3 nucleotides are TGTGCCAGCAACGACAGGGGGCCTGGCTACACCTTC.

This rearrangement joins TRBV2 to TRBJ1-2; D perhaps matches TRBD1 (6 bases). Looked up from germline, CDR1 is SNHLY and CDR2 is FYNNEI. V gave up 3 bases and J gave up 4 bases, with 15 bases separating them. This CDR3 is 15 amino acids long. The DNA of the CDR3 is TGTGCCAGCAGTGATCTACTGGACAGTTTCTATGGCTACACCTTC. Its protein product is CASSDLLDSFYGYTF.

This clone showed up just a few times. This chain joins TRBV5-4 and TRBJ2-1, with 9 bases fitting TRBD1. This CDR3 contains 17 residues. V lost 0 bases to trimming and J lost 8 bases; unmatched junction nucleotides: 12. Germline V CDR1 and CDR2: SGHNT, YYREEE (reference sequence). The CDR3 region is CASSLGAPGQGVHEQFF. As DNA, the CDR3 is TGTGCCAGCAGCTTGGGCGCTCCGGGACAGGGCGTGCATGAGCAGTTCTTC.

The chain has TRBV28 and TRBJ1-1; no firm D call. This CDR3 region has 12 residues. Looked up from germline, CDR1 is MDHEN and CDR2 is SYDVKM. The ends were cut back, 8 bases at V and 1 base at J, with 8 bases in the middle. This chain's CDR3 is CASRFRNTEAFF. Written as DNA, the CDR3 is TGTGCCAGCCGATTTCGGAACACTGAAGCTTTCTTT.

The chain employs TRBV5-6 and TRBJ1-5, with D hard to call. Trimming pared 0 bases from V and 4 bases from J, leaving 14 bases between. Germline lookup yields CDR1 SGHDT and CDR2 YYEEEE. The CDR3 is 16 residues long. The CDR3 region has the DNA TGTGCCAGCAGCTTGGGTCCCCCGGCGACGAATCAGCCCCAGCATTTT. This translates into CASSLGPPATNQPQHF.

The chain is built from TRBV10-3 and TRBJ1-1, with unresolved D. Trimming took off 7 bases at V and 3 bases at J, with 15 bases between the two ends. The CDR3 runs 14 residues. CDR1 and CDR2 from the germline V gene are ENHRY and SYGVKD. Here the CDR3 DNA reads TGTGCCATCATGCGGAAAGCCGGTGACACTGAAGCTTTCTTT. Translated, it gives CAIMRKAGDTEAFF.

CDR3 nucleotide sequence: TGTGCCAGTAGTATATGGACAAGTAGGAATGAAAAACTGTTTTTT. Protein sequence: CASSIWTSRNEKLFF. The chain couples TRBV19 to TRBJ1-4, with D perhaps matching TRBD1 (5 bases). The V gene's germline CDR1 is LNHDA and CDR2 SQIVND (reference sequence). V lost 2 bases and J lost 5, with 12 bases in between. This CDR3 is built from 15 residues.

This clone showed up just once. The genes are TRBV7-8 and TRBJ2-1, with D hard to call. V was pared by 5 bases and J by 8 bases, with 10 bases between. Looked up from germline, CDR1 is SGHVS and CDR2 is FQNEAQ. This CDR3 is 12 amino acids long. DNA for the CDR3: TGTGCCAGCAGCCCACACCGCGATGAGCAGTTCTTC. Translated: CASSPHRDEQFF.

The rearrangement links TRBV5-6 to TRBJ2-7; the D is unclear. Trimming stripped 3 bases from V and 0 bases from J, with 4 bases between. This CDR3 is 12 amino acids long. Per the germline V gene, CDR1 is SGHDT and CDR2 is YYEEEE. CDR3 coding DNA: TGTGCCAGCAGCTCAAACTCCTACGAGCAGTACTTC. Translation gives CASSSNSYEQYF.